The source of this T cell receptor beta chain is a study of blood T cell repertoires in COVID-19. Germline assignment: CDR1 SGHRS and CDR2 YFSETQ. Between the trimmed V and J ends, which lost 0 bases and 0 bases, there was a span of 25 bases. The CDR3 spans 21 residues. Libraries were prepared by immunoSEQ multiplex PCR; TCRdb keeps only in-frame clonotypes and omits some of them. The sample contains some 29,000 clones, more than 70% of which appear only once. In this sample, this clone turned up a few times. V is TRBV5-1 and J is TRBJ1-5; D gene ambiguous. Sequenced: peripheral blood. This TCR was recovered from a human donor in a cohort sampled during active COVID-19. The chain's CDR3 is CASSLGSPGLLGKYSNQPQHF. The CDR3 nucleotides are TGCGCCAGCAGCTTGGGTTCTCCTGGACTTCTGGGCAAATATAGCAATCAGCCCCAGCATTTT.